A selection of T cell receptor beta chains follows, all from one sample in a study of OX40 agonist ivuxolimab in advanced cancers. Produced via immunoSEQ multiplex PCR; TCRdb's table is partial and in-frame only. The sample carries tens of thousands of clones, 79% recorded once. The sample consisted of CD4+ or CD8+ T cells sorted from blood, taken in a trial of the OX40 agonist ivuxolimab. The receptors stem from an adult with an advanced solid tumor such as melanoma, head and neck, liver or kidney cancer. CDR3s leave out the opening cysteine and the closing phenylalanine or tryptophan. Fields, in order: V gene, clone size, J gene, CDR3 protein. Only some rows state a clone size, as once, few, many or a class for expanded clones.

v_call: TRBV18; clone_size: NA; j_call: TRBJ1-1; cdr3_aa: ASSQGVDTEAF
v_call: TRBV5-8; clone_size: NA; j_call: TRBJ1-4; cdr3_aa: ASSTGGANEKLF
v_call: TRBV19; clone_size: NA; j_call: TRBJ2-3; cdr3_aa: ASSIVPYTDTQY
v_call: TRBV10-2; clone_size: NA; j_call: TRBJ1-1; cdr3_aa: ATQKEGRGTEAF
v_call: TRBV6-1; clone_size: NA; j_call: TRBJ1-1; cdr3_aa: ASSTGANTEAF
v_call: TRBV28; clone_size: NA; j_call: TRBJ2-1; cdr3_aa: ASSLWSREQF
v_call: TRBV11-3; clone_size: NA; j_call: TRBJ1-6; cdr3_aa: ASSAGGNSPLH
v_call: TRBV18; clone_size: NA; j_call: TRBJ1-1; cdr3_aa: ASSPSTGGSTEAF
v_call: TRBV19; clone_size: NA; j_call: TRBJ1-5; cdr3_aa: ASTTGNQPQH
v_call: TRBV19; clone_size: NA; j_call: TRBJ2-7; cdr3_aa: ASSIEYGLAVYEQY
v_call: TRBV18; clone_size: few; j_call: TRBJ1-5; cdr3_aa: ASSPGSNQPQH
v_call: TRBV19; clone_size: medium-sized; j_call: TRBJ2-2; cdr3_aa: ASMGTEGTGELF
v_call: TRBV11-2; clone_size: NA; j_call: TRBJ2-4; cdr3_aa: ASSLVILSGPLAKNIQY
v_call: TRBV2; clone_size: NA; j_call: TRBJ1-2; cdr3_aa: ASFRDRGYGYT
v_call: TRBV5-1; clone_size: NA; j_call: TRBJ2-1; cdr3_aa: ASTKTGGGNEQF
v_call: TRBV5-1; clone_size: once; j_call: TRBJ1-5; cdr3_aa: ASSLSSGQPQH
v_call: TRBV4-1; clone_size: NA; j_call: TRBJ1-2; cdr3_aa: ASSQTAGTVLDDGYT
v_call: TRBV27; clone_size: NA; j_call: TRBJ2-1; cdr3_aa: ASSSRQGGYNEQF
v_call: TRBV12-5; clone_size: few; j_call: TRBJ1-5; cdr3_aa: ASGLADGTRSYQPQH
v_call: TRBV5-1; clone_size: NA; j_call: TRBJ2-3; cdr3_aa: ASSLVGTDREDTQY
v_call: TRBV2; clone_size: NA; j_call: TRBJ2-3; cdr3_aa: ASSESQGPTDTQY
v_call: TRBV9; clone_size: NA; j_call: TRBJ1-4; cdr3_aa: ASSQLPGSSTNEKLF
v_call: TRBV28; clone_size: NA; j_call: TRBJ1-2; cdr3_aa: ASRGRGREYGYT
v_call: TRBV6-4; clone_size: NA; j_call: TRBJ1-6; cdr3_aa: ASSEVGRGNSPLH
v_call: TRBV5-1; clone_size: NA; j_call: TRBJ2-1; cdr3_aa: ASSLPGYTEQF
v_call: TRBV29-1; clone_size: NA; j_call: TRBJ2-2; cdr3_aa: SVCEGQTNTGELF
v_call: TRBV7-9; clone_size: NA; j_call: TRBJ1-1; cdr3_aa: ASSSGTGIGEAF
v_call: TRBV10-3; clone_size: NA; j_call: TRBJ2-5; cdr3_aa: AISDSGRGVGQKETQY
v_call: TRBV11-3; clone_size: once; j_call: TRBJ2-5; cdr3_aa: ASSLTGGVETQY
v_call: TRBV6-1; clone_size: NA; j_call: TRBJ1-2; cdr3_aa: ASSASRDRGDYGYT
v_call: TRBV19; clone_size: NA; j_call: TRBJ1-2; cdr3_aa: ASSTGTPPLGYT
v_call: TRBV11-2; clone_size: NA; j_call: TRBJ2-7; cdr3_aa: ASSFSRAGVSEQY
v_call: TRBV18; clone_size: NA; j_call: TRBJ1-4; cdr3_aa: ASSPPDKDFEKLF
v_call: TRBV10-1; clone_size: NA; j_call: TRBJ2-2; cdr3_aa: ASSERTGYTGELF
v_call: TRBV11-2; clone_size: NA; j_call: TRBJ1-2; cdr3_aa: ASSYRGGYT
v_call: TRBV27; clone_size: NA; j_call: TRBJ1-2; cdr3_aa: ASSLTGSNYGYT
v_call: TRBV5-1; clone_size: NA; j_call: TRBJ2-4; cdr3_aa: ASSVSGLVGSGAKNIQY
v_call: TRBV19; clone_size: few; j_call: TRBJ2-2; cdr3_aa: ASSTTGTSGGFTGELF
v_call: TRBV27; clone_size: few; j_call: TRBJ1-2; cdr3_aa: ASSFQAGYGYT
v_call: TRBV5-1; clone_size: NA; j_call: TRBJ1-1; cdr3_aa: ASSRDRDTPMNTEAF
v_call: TRBV19; clone_size: NA; j_call: TRBJ1-5; cdr3_aa: ASSMIGRGQQPQH
v_call: TRBV5-8; clone_size: NA; j_call: TRBJ1-1; cdr3_aa: ASSRDRGGTEAF
v_call: TRBV11-2; clone_size: NA; j_call: TRBJ2-3; cdr3_aa: ASSRDRVGTDTQY
v_call: TRBV2; clone_size: NA; j_call: TRBJ2-2; cdr3_aa: ASRETGGYTGELF
v_call: TRBV19; clone_size: NA; j_call: TRBJ1-1; cdr3_aa: ASIRRGGDTEAF
v_call: TRBV27; clone_size: NA; j_call: TRBJ1-2; cdr3_aa: ASSFAGAGYT
v_call: TRBV9; clone_size: NA; j_call: TRBJ2-7; cdr3_aa: ASSFGLAGTEQY
v_call: TRBV7-2; clone_size: few; j_call: TRBJ2-7; cdr3_aa: ASSSTLEQY
v_call: TRBV18; clone_size: few; j_call: TRBJ2-7; cdr3_aa: ASSPLASGLVSYEQY
v_call: TRBV28; clone_size: NA; j_call: TRBJ1-2; cdr3_aa: ASSSTRVFETYGYT
v_call: TRBV7-8; clone_size: NA; j_call: TRBJ1-6; cdr3_aa: ASSLVNRGRSPLH
v_call: TRBV5-1; clone_size: NA; j_call: TRBJ1-3; cdr3_aa: ASSLVQGNTIY
v_call: TRBV5-1; clone_size: NA; j_call: TRBJ2-3; cdr3_aa: ASTPTTMTSASTDTQY